This T cell receptor beta chain was obtained from a study of blood T cells in healthy people across ages. Study-wide context: The template switching approach captured approximately one barcoded beta molecule for every two T cells. Study-level findings and limits: Strong correlation existed between TCR beta diversity and naive T cell percentage. Among long-lived donors, naive CD4+ cells were more numerous and diversity higher than in aged donors.

Remarks on this clonotype: The antigen is undetermined.

Primers used in a second PCR of roughly 7 to 12 cycles were a sample-barcoded 5' primer and a J-beta primer mix. MiXCR, applied by TCRdb to the 5' RACE reads, yields one record per CDR3 protein. The table lists 1,500,000 or so distinct CDR3 sequences, roughly 64% of them singletons. Trimming left V 3 bases short and J 5 bases short, with 14 bases between. This CDR3 has 14 residues. The germline gives CDR1 MGHDK, CDR2 SYGVNS. The receptor was derived from a man between 18 and 29 years old in good health. The specimen was blood. The chain uses TRBV25-1 and TRBJ2-7; tentatively, D is TRBD1 (5 bases). The CDR3 DNA sequence: TGTGCCAGCAGTGACACCCTAGGGGCCGACGAGCAGTACTTC. This translates into CASSDTLGADEQYF.